Below are 6 T cell receptor beta chains sequenced from a single sample in a study of T cell responses to AZD1222 COVID-19 vaccine. Produced via immunoSEQ multiplex PCR; TCRdb's table is partial and in-frame only. This table holds tens of thousands of clones, more than 75% found once. The material was peripheral blood, obtained on day 0 of AZD1222 vaccination. Receptors were obtained from an adult in good health.

The J gene is TRBJ2-1, the V gene TRBV11-2; 8 bases are a match to TRBD2. J lost 7 bases, V lost 2 bases, and 13 bases had no gene match. The V gene's germline CDR1 is SGHAT and CDR2 FQNNGV. This CDR3 spans 17 amino acids. CDR3 sequence reads: CASSLRSSGRGRNEQFF. CDR3 in DNA: TGTGCCAGCAGCTTACGGTCTAGCGGGCGGGGGAGGAATGAGCAGTTCTTC.

The J gene is TRBJ2-1, the V gene TRBV2; 8 bases match TRBD2. Germline values: CDR1 SNHLY, CDR2 FYNNEI. With V trimmed by 2 bases and J by 8 bases, 8 bases remained unmatched. The CDR3 is 15 amino acids. CDR3 DNA: TGTGCCAGCAGTGAAAAGCGGGAGACCCGACATGAGCAGTTCTTC. It encodes CASSEKRETRHEQFF.

The chain combines TRBV7-2 with TRBJ2-2, with D perhaps matching TRBD1 (7 bases). Germline assignment: CDR1 SGHTA and CDR2 FQGNSA. CDR3 length: 15 amino acids. V lost 5 bases, J lost 2 bases, and 12 bases lay in between. The CDR3 here is CASSPQGGNTGELFF. As DNA, the CDR3 is TGTGCCAGCAGCCCCCAGGGGGGAAACACCGGGGAGCTGTTTTTT.

The rearrangement uses TRBV9 and TRBJ1-6, with D hard to call. Germline V gene data show CDR1 as SGDLS and CDR2 as YYNGEE. The CDR3 runs to 14 residues. V was pared by 0 bases and J by 9 bases, with 10 bases between. Here the CDR3 DNA reads TGTGCCAGCAGCGTAGACGGGTCGGGTTCACCCCTCCACTTT. Residues: CASSVDGSGSPLHF.

The chain couples TRBV6-2 or TRBV6-3 to TRBJ1-4, with TRBD1 as a possible D gene (5 bases). Germline lookup yields CDR1 MNHEY and CDR2 SVGEGT. This CDR3 has 17 residues. V was pared by 6 bases and J by 0 bases, with 17 bases between. The CDR3 DNA is TGTGCCAGCAGCTTGGATCGACAGTATGCAACTAATGAAAAACTGTTTTTT. This gives the protein CASSLDRQYATNEKLFF.

This clone was detected a few times. Other DNA sequences in this sample translate to the same CDR3. The genes are TRBV29-1 and TRBJ2-3; D not resolved. The CDR3 length is 14 residues. In germline, CDR1 is SQVTM, CDR2 ANQGSEA. Between the trimmed V and J ends, which lost 7 bases and 2 bases, there was a span of 16 bases. Here the CDR3 DNA reads TGCAGCGCCCCTCTTGGCAGGAACACAGATACGCAGTATTTT. Translating gives CSAPLGRNTDTQYF.